The 9 T cell receptor beta chains given below trace back to one sample, sequenced in a study of control samples from healthy donors and cancer patients. Profiling relied on immunoSEQ multiplex PCR, and the TCRdb table lists in-frame clones only, not all of them. The sample lists 200,000 or so clones; around 94% were seen once. Sequenced input: blood. The receptor set was obtained from a man between 50 and 59 years old in good health.

This clone has only one observation. The chain recombines TRBV12-3 or TRBV12-4 with TRBJ1-1, with D unclear. This CDR3 spans 13 amino acids. With 1 base removed from V and 4 bases from J, the gap between germline ends came to 7 bases. The CDR3 DNA is TGTGCCAGCAGTTTAGGACGGGGCACTGAAGCTTTCTTT. As protein: CASSLGRGTEAFF.

CDR3 bases: TGTGCCAGCAGCGCCCCAAGTGGTGGCACTGAAGCTTTCTTT. It yields the protein CASSAPSGGTEAFF. V is TRBV7-9 and J is TRBJ1-1; no reliable D call. Between the trimmed V and J ends, which lost 5 bases and 4 bases, there was a span of 14 bases. Germline CDR1 SEHNR, CDR2 FQNEAQ (reference sequence). This CDR3 comprises 14 residues.

The V and J genes are TRBV7-2 and TRBJ1-2, with D tentatively TRBD1 (5 bases). The CDR3 spans 16 residues. Germline V gene data show CDR1 as SGHTA and CDR2 as FQGNSA. The germline V and J ends were trimmed by 6 bases and 7 bases, with 24 bases remaining between them. CDR3 coding DNA: TGTGCCAGCAGTCTAGGGCGGGCGCAGGGAGATATTGGCTACACCTTC. Translating it yields CASSLGRAQGDIGYTF.

The genes are TRBV28 and TRBJ1-6, with D maybe TRBD1 (5 bases). Germline CDR1 MDHEN, CDR2 SYDVKM. V was shortened by 3 bases and J by 9 bases, with 18 bases between the two germline ends. This CDR3 has 16 residues. The chain's CDR3 is CASSLIGVGKISPLHF. In nucleotides, the CDR3 is TGTGCCAGCAGTTTGATAGGGGTGGGTAAAATTTCACCCCTCCACTTT.

The chain joins TRBV19 to TRBJ1-2; a possible D gene is TRBD1 (5 bases). The V end was cut by 3 bases, the J end by 7 bases, with 18 bases between. The CDR3 contains 15 residues. Germline loops: CDR1 LNHDA, CDR2 SQIVND (reference sequence). CDR3 sequence (DNA): TGTGCCAGTAGTATGGGAGGGACCGGACGGAGTGGCTACACCTTC. This translates into CASSMGGTGRSGYTF. Full variable domain (missing parts from reference TRBV19 and TRBJ1-2): DGGITQSPKYLFRKEGQNVTLSCEQNLNHDAMYWYRQDPGQGLRLIYYSQIVNDFQKGDIAEGYSVSREKKESFPLTVTSAQKNPTAFYLCASSMGGTGRSGYTFGSGTRLTVV.

The count of this clone is one. The junction departs from germline at one end; a sequencing error may be responsible. The same CDR3 arises from other DNA sequences in this sample as well. The V gene is TRBV9, the J gene TRBJ2-3; D uncertain. The CDR3 totals 15 residues. CDR1 is SGDLS, CDR2 YYNGEE, per germline. This chain's CDR3 is CASSVDMAATDTQYF. CDR3 nucleotide sequence: TGTGCTAGCAGCGTAGACATGGCCGCGACAGATACGCAGTATTTT.

This clone occurred once. The J gene is TRBJ2-2, the V gene TRBV2, with TRBD1 matching over 12 bases. V was clipped by 9 bases and J by 5 bases; unmatched bases: 4. The CDR3 length is 14 residues. Germline CDR1 reads SNHLY; CDR2 reads FYNNEI. CDR3 sequence reads: CASRDRGLTGELFF. The CDR3, as DNA: TGTGCCAGTCGGGACAGGGGGCTTACCGGGGAGCTGTTTTTT. Full variable domain (missing parts from reference TRBV2 and TRBJ2-2): EPEVTQTPSHQVTQMGQEVILRCVPISNHLYFYWYRQILGQKVEFLVSFYNNEISEKSEIFDDQFSVERPDGSNFTLKIRSTKLEDSAMYFCASRDRGLTGELFFGEGSRLTVL.

The rearrangement uses TRBV29-1 and TRBJ1-1; 10 bases agree with TRBD1. Per the germline V gene, CDR1 is SQVTM and CDR2 is ANQGSEA. The CDR3 runs 12 residues. V shed 6 bases, J shed 4 bases, and the junction held 2 bases outside the gene matches. CDR3 sequence reads: CSVGTGATEAFF. CDR3 DNA sequence: TGCAGCGTGGGGACAGGGGCCACTGAAGCTTTCTTT.

The chain uses TRBV18 and TRBJ2-1; no firm D call. The V and J ends lost 6 bases and 0 bases respectively, with 12 bases between them. Germline lookup yields CDR1 KGHSH and CDR2 LQKENI. The CDR3 runs to 15 residues. The CDR3 nucleotides read TGTGCCAGCTCGTCGCGGTCAAGCTCCTACAATGAGCAGTTCTTC. As protein: CASSSRSSSYNEQFF.